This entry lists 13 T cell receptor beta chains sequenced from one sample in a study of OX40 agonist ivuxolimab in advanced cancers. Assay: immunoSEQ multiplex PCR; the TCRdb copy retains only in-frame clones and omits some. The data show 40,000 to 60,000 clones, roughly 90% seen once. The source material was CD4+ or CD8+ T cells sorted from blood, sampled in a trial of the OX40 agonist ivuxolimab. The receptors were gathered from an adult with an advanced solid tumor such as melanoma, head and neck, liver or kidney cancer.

As DNA, the CDR3 is TGTGCCAGCAGCGGGACAGGGTCTGGAAACACCATATATTTT. Protein: CASSGTGSGNTIYF. The V call is TRBV9, the J call TRBJ1-3, with 8 bases lining up with TRBD1. V lost 3 bases and J lost 1; bases outside the gene matches: 0. Germline CDR1 is SGDLS and CDR2 is YYNGEE. This CDR3 contains 14 residues.

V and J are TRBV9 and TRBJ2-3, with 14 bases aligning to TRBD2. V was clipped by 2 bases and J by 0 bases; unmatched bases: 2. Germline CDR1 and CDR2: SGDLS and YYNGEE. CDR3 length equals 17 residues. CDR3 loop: CASSVGLAGVSTDTQYF. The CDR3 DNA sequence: TGTGCCAGCAGCGTGGGACTAGCGGGAGTAAGCACAGATACGCAGTATTTT.

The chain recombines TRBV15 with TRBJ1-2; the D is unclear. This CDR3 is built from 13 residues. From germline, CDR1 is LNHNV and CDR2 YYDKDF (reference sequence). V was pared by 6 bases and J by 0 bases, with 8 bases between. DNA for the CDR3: TGTGCCACCAGGGACGTTTCTAACTATGGCTACACCTTC. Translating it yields CATRDVSNYGYTF.

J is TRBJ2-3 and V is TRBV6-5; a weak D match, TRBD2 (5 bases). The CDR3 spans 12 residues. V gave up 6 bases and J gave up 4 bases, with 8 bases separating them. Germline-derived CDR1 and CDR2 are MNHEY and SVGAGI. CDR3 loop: CASRTTADTQYF. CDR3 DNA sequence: TGTGCCAGCAGGACTACCGCAGATACGCAGTATTTT.

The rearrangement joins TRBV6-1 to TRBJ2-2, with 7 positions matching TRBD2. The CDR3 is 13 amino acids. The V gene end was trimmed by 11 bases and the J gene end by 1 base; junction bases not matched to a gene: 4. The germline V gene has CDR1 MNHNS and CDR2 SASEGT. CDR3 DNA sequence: TGTGCCGTCTTAGCGGGGAACACCGGGGAGCTGTTTTTT. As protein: CAVLAGNTGELFF.

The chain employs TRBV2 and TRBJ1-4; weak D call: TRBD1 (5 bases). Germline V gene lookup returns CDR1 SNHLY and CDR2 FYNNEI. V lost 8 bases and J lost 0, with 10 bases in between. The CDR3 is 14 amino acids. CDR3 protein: CASVGTATNEKLFF. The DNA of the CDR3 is TGTGCCAGCGTAGGGACGGCAACTAATGAAAAACTGTTTTTT.

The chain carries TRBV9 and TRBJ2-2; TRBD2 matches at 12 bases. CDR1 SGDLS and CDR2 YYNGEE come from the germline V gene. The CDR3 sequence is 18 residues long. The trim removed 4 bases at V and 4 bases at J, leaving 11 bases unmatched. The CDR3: CASSLRLAGDRVTGELFF. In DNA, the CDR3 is TGTGCCAGCAGCTTACGACTAGCGGGAGACCGGGTCACCGGGGAGCTGTTTTTT.

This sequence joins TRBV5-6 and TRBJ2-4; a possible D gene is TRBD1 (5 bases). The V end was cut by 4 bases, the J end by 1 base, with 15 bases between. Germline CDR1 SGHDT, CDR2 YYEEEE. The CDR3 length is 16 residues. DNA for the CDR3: TGTGCCAGCAGCGCAGCCATATCAGGGGCCAAAAACATTCAGTACTTC. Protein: CASSAAISGAKNIQYF.

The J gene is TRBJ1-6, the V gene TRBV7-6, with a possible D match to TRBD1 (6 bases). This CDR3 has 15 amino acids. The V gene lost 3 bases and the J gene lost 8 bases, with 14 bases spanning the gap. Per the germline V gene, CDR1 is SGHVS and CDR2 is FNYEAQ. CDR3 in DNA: TGTGCCAGCAGCTTGAGACAGGCACTTCATTCACCCCTCCACTTT. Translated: CASSLRQALHSPLHF.

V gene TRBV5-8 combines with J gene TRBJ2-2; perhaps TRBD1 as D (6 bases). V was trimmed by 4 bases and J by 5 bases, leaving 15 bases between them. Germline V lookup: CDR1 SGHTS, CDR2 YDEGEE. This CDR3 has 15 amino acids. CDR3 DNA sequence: TGTGCCAGCAGCCTAGGACAGAGGGGGACCGGGGAGCTGTTTTTT. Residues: CASSLGQRGTGELFF.

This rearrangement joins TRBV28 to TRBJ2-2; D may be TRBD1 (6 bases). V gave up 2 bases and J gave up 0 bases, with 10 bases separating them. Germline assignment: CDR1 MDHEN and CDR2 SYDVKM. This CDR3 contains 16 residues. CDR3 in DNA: TGTGCCAGCAGTTTAGGTGGGGGCTCGAACACCGGGGAGCTGTTTTTT. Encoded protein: CASSLGGGSNTGELFF.

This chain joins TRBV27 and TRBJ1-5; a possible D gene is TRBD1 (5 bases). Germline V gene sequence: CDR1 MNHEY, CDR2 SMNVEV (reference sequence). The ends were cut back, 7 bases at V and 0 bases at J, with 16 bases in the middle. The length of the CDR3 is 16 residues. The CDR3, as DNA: TGTGCCAGCAAGTCGGGGACGGAGTATAGCAATCAGCCCCAGCATTTT. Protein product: CASKSGTEYSNQPQHF.

For the CDR3, the DNA is TGTGCCACCTCATCGGGGGGGCCCCAGCATTTT. It encodes CATSSGGPQHF. The chain is built from TRBV19 and TRBJ1-5; D possibly corresponds to TRBD1 (5 bases). V dropped 10 bases and J dropped 9 bases, with 13 bases sitting between them. The CDR3 runs 11 residues. Germline CDR1 reads LNHDA; CDR2 reads SQIVND (reference sequence).